One and the same sample provided the 4 T cell receptor beta chains below, sequenced in a study of cytomegalovirus exposure and HLA in healthy donors. Primers: 60 Vbeta forward and 13 Jbeta reverse. Repertoires were generated with immunoSEQ multiplex PCR, while TCRdb's copy carries only in-frame clones and drops some. This table holds roughly 190,000 clones, 70% to 85% found once. Sequenced sample: PBMCs. Source of these receptors: a middle-aged man in good health and CMV-seropositive.

This clone has more than one count but fewer than ten. The chain combines TRBV21-1 with TRBJ2-7; the table's D call, TRBD2, was not checked against the DNA. TRBV21-1 is classified as a pseudogene. There are 17 residues in the CDR3. CDR3: CASSRTELAGGRGEQYF. Here the CDR3 DNA reads TGTGCCAGCAGCCGAACTGAACTAGCGGGGGGGCGTGGGGAGCAGTACTTC.

CDR3 protein: CASIEASGGTGELFF. CDR3 nucleotides: TGTGCCAGCATAGAGGCTAGCGGAGGCACCGGGGAGCTGTTTTTT. V is TRBV27 and J is TRBJ2-2; 7 nucleotides line up with TRBD2. This CDR3 region has 15 residues. The V segment lost 7 bases and the J segment 4 bases; nucleotides outside the gene matches: 9. Germline CDR1 reads MNHEY; CDR2 reads SMNVEV (reference sequence).

The genes are TRBV5-4 and TRBJ2-7; 15 bases match TRBD2. Germline lookup yields CDR1 SGHNT and CDR2 YYREEE (reference sequence). The junction had 2 bases not matched to a gene; V was cut back by 3 bases and J by 4 bases. The CDR3 is 15 amino acids. The CDR3 reads CASSSGLAGGYEQYF. The CDR3 region has the DNA TGTGCCAGCAGCTCCGGACTAGCGGGGGGGTACGAGCAGTACTTC.

V usage is TRBV5-1 and J usage is TRBJ1-3; D gene ambiguous. V was shortened by 2 bases and J by 2 bases, with 5 bases between the two germline ends. Looked up from germline, CDR1 is SGHRS and CDR2 is YFSETQ. The CDR3 spans 13 residues. The CDR3 protein is CASSFLTGNTIYF. The CDR3 nucleotides are TGCGCCAGCAGCTTCCTAACTGGAAACACCATATATTTT.